What follows are 28 T cell receptor beta chains derived from one specimen sequenced in a study of T-cell memory formation after mild COVID-19. A single record per CDR3 protein comes from TCRdb applying MiXCR to the 5' RACE reads. The table records approximately 480,000 distinct CDR3 sequences, about 20% of them present only once. Sequenced sample: PBMCs or a T cell subset sorted from them (not recorded which). These TCRs come from an adult woman who had mild COVID-19 (a few samples of this study predate the infection). Cell type and time point are not known.

The chain carries TRBV6-5 and TRBJ2-1, with 7 bases lining up with TRBD1. Germline V gene lookup returns CDR1 MNHEY and CDR2 SVGAGI. Unmatched junction bases numbered 4, after V lost 5 bases and J lost 12 bases. The CDR3 consists of 11 residues. The chain's CDR3 is CASSNRDRQFF. The CDR3 nucleotides are TGTGCCAGCAGTAACCGGGACAGGCAGTTCTTC.

This chain uses TRBV28 with TRBJ2-5; D is undetermined. The CDR3 runs 18 residues. From germline, CDR1 is MDHEN and CDR2 SYDVKM. The V gene lost 2 bases and the J gene lost 0 bases, with 19 bases spanning the gap. The DNA of the CDR3 is TGTGCCAGCAGTTTAGGGTGGTTGGCCCCGAAGAACCAAGAGACCCAGTACTTC. Translation: CASSLGWLAPKNQETQYF. The full variable domain, with the rest looked up from reference TRBV28 and TRBJ2-5, is DVKVTQSSRYLVKRTGEKVFLECVQDMDHENMFWYRQDPGLGLRLIYFSYDVKMKEKGDIPEGYSVSREKKERFSLILESASTNQTSMYLCASSLGWLAPKNQETQYFGPGTRLLVL.

This clonotype was detected a few times. V is TRBV18 and J is TRBJ1-1, with D unclear. V shed 1 base and J shed 2 bases, with 17 bases lying between them. Germline V lookup: CDR1 KGHSH, CDR2 LQKENI. The CDR3 has 17 amino acids. In DNA, the CDR3 is TGTGCCAGCTCACCACGCGTGGGAATACGGGGTAACACTGAAGCTTTCTTT. Its protein product is CASSPRVGIRGNTEAFF.

This clonotype was seen only a few times. The CDR3 reads CSAREPHRGSYNEQFF. CDR3 DNA: TGCAGTGCTAGAGAACCCCACAGGGGGAGTTACAATGAGCAGTTCTTC. The V gene is TRBV20-1, the J gene TRBJ2-1, with 8 bases identical to TRBD1. Germline CDR1 is DFQATT and CDR2 is SNEGSKA (reference sequence). The CDR3 consists of 16 residues. With V trimmed by 0 bases and J by 4 bases, 8 bases remained unmatched.

A few counts support this clonotype. This sequence joins TRBV7-9 and TRBJ2-5, with D possibly TRBD2 on 6 matching bases. Trimming cost V 0 bases and J 1 base, with 9 bases left between them. The CDR3 consists of 15 residues. Germline V gene data show CDR1 as SEHNR and CDR2 as FQNEAQ (reference sequence). The CDR3 bases are TGTGCCAGCAGCTTAGCGGAGGGTTTCCAAGAGACCCAGTACTTC. Its translation: CASSLAEGFQETQYF.

This chain joins TRBV19 and TRBJ2-7, with TRBD2 as a possible D gene (7 bases). This CDR3 is built from 17 residues. The ends were cut back, 0 bases at V and 2 bases at J, with 17 bases in the middle. The germline V gene has CDR1 LNHDA and CDR2 SQIVND (reference sequence). The CDR3 protein is CASSIDGGRGAAYEQYF. The CDR3 DNA reads as TGTGCCAGTAGTATAGATGGGGGACGGGGGGCCGCCTACGAGCAGTACTTC.

This clonotype turned up a few times. The rearrangement uses TRBV20-1 and TRBJ1-1, with unresolved D. The CDR3 sequence is 15 residues long. The germline V gene has CDR1 DFQATT and CDR2 SNEGSKA (reference sequence). Between the trimmed V and J ends, which lost 0 bases and 6 bases, there was a span of 17 bases. CDR3 sequence: CSARDRGLWTAEAFF. The CDR3 nucleotides are TGCAGTGCTAGAGATCGCGGGCTTTGGACGGCTGAAGCTTTCTTT.

This chain links TRBV11-2 with TRBJ2-1; D may be TRBD2 (5 bases). Germline V gives CDR1 SGHAT, CDR2 FQNNGV. V dropped 2 bases and J dropped 7 bases, with 12 bases sitting between them. CDR3 length: 14 amino acids. The CDR3 here is CASSLSGSSNEQFF. CDR3 sequence (DNA): TGTGCCAGCAGCTTAAGCGGAAGTTCAAATGAGCAGTTCTTC.

This clonotype occurred a few times. The V and J genes are TRBV29-1 and TRBJ2-3; D may be TRBD2 (6 bases). Germline V gene lookup returns CDR1 SQVTM and CDR2 ANQGSEA. The CDR3 runs to 13 residues. The V end lost 2 bases, the J end lost 8 bases, and 14 bases lay between the germline ends. The DNA of the CDR3 is TGCAGCGTTGAATGGAGGGTCGGGGGTACGCAGTATTTT. Translating it yields CSVEWRVGGTQYF.

The chain joins TRBV20-1 to TRBJ2-4, with TRBD2 matching over 8 bases. The CDR3 contains 15 residues. The germline V gene encodes CDR1 DFQATT and CDR2 SNEGSKA (reference sequence). V lost 4 bases and J lost 6; bases outside the gene matches: 11. The CDR3 region is CSATLPGLEGNIQYF. The DNA for the CDR3 is TGCAGTGCTACTCTTCCGGGACTAGAGGGAAACATTCAGTACTTC.

The chain recombines TRBV14 with TRBJ2-2, with D perhaps TRBD2 (6 bases). The CDR3 length is 15 residues. Germline V gene lookup returns CDR1 SGHDN and CDR2 FVKESK. Trimming pared 3 bases from V and 6 bases from J, leaving 14 bases between. The CDR3 sequence is CASSQKGRRAGELFF. CDR3 DNA: TGTGCCAGCAGCCAGAAAGGCAGGAGGGCCGGGGAGCTGTTTTTT.

The V call is TRBV2, the J call TRBJ2-3; no reliable D call. The length of the CDR3 is 14 residues. Trimming stripped 0 bases from V and 9 bases from J, with 13 bases between. Germline V gene lookup returns CDR1 SNHLY and CDR2 FYNNEI. The CDR3 is CASSEALRARTQYF. CDR3 sequence (DNA): TGTGCCAGCAGTGAAGCGCTTAGGGCTAGGACGCAGTATTTT.

This clonotype was picked up a small number of times. The junction departs from germline at one end; a sequencing error may be responsible. The chain combines TRBV11-2 with TRBJ1-2, with 9 bases lining up with TRBD1. The CDR3 consists of 13 residues. CDR1 is SGHAT and CDR2 is FQNNGV in the germline V gene. CDR3 sequence (DNA): TGTGCCAGCAGCCCTATGGGGGACAGGGCTAGCCTCTTC. Amino acid sequence: CASSPMGDRASLF. Full variable domain (missing parts from reference TRBV11-2 and TRBJ1-2): EAGVAQSPRYKIIEKRQSVAFWCNPISGHATLYWYQQILGQGPKLLIQFQNNGVVDDSQLPKDRFSAERLKGVDSTLKIQPAKLEDSAVYLCASSPMGDRASLFGSGTRLTVV.

This clonotype was counted between two and nine times. The V and J genes are TRBV2 and TRBJ2-4; 7 bases are a match to TRBD1. V was pared by 5 bases and J by 1 base, with 8 bases of the junction left unmatched. The germline V gene has CDR1 SNHLY and CDR2 FYNNEI. The CDR3 spans 16 residues. Written as DNA, the CDR3 is TGTGCCAGCAGTTTAACCGTCAGGGGGGCCAAAAACATTCAGTACTTC. Protein product: CASSLTVRGAKNIQYF. Full variable domain (missing parts from reference TRBV2 and TRBJ2-4): EPEVTQTPSHQVTQMGQEVILRCVPISNHLYFYWYRQILGQKVEFLVSFYNNEISEKSEIFDDQFSVERPDGSNFTLKIRSTKLEDSAMYFCASSLTVRGAKNIQYFGAGTRLSVL.

The chain's CDR3 is CASSLDHRNTEAFF. The CDR3 nucleotides read TGTGCCAGCAGCTTAGACCACAGAAACACTGAAGCTTTCTTT. This chain connects TRBV7-9 to TRBJ1-1; no clear D gene. The V end lost 1 base, the J end lost 2 bases, and 8 bases lay between the germline ends. Germline V CDR1 and CDR2: SEHNR, FQNEAQ (reference sequence). The CDR3 is 14 amino acids.

This clonotype was seen more than once but under ten times. The chain carries TRBV5-1 and TRBJ2-3; TRBD1 or TRBD2 may be the D gene (5 bases each). Trimming removed 7 bases at V and 14 bases at J, with 35 bases between. The CDR3 extends over 17 amino acids. The germline CDR1 and CDR2 sequences are SGHRS and YFSETQ. In DNA, the CDR3 is TGCGCCAGCTCAGCTTCGGTGGTTGGGACCACCCCGGAGTTGAGGTATTTT. It specifies CASSASVVGTTPELRYF. Full variable domain (outside the CDR3, taken from reference TRBV5-1 and TRBJ2-3): KAGVTQTPRYLIKTRGQQVTLSCSPISGHRSVSWYQQTPGQGLQFLFEYFSETQRNKGNFPGRFSGRQFSNSRSEMNVSTLELGDSALYLCASSASVVGTTPELRYFGPGTRLTVL.

V gene TRBV5-1 combines with J gene TRBJ2-5; D tentatively fits TRBD1 or TRBD2 (5 bases each). Trimming removed 3 bases at V and 1 base at J, with 13 bases between. This CDR3 is built from 15 residues. Per germline, CDR1 SGHRS and CDR2 YFSETQ. CDR3 amino acids: CASSSLTRGQETQYF. DNA for the CDR3: TGCGCCAGCAGCTCCCTGACGAGGGGCCAAGAGACCCAGTACTTC.

Only a few counts were recorded for this clonotype. The rearrangement links TRBV20-1 to TRBJ2-5; 9 nucleotides match TRBD2. Germline V gives CDR1 DFQATT, CDR2 SNEGSKA (reference sequence). CDR3 length equals 16 residues. V dropped 3 bases and J dropped 5; count of bases not matched to a gene: 13. Written as DNA, the CDR3 is TGCAGTGCTAGTGGGGGAGCTAGCGGGGTTTGGGAGACCCAGTACTTC. Translated: CSASGGASGVWETQYF.

The chain recombines TRBV12-3 or TRBV12-4 with TRBJ2-1; 8 bases map to TRBD2. This CDR3 region has 16 residues. V lost 4 bases and J lost 4; bases outside the gene matches: 9. CDR3 bases: TGTGCCAGCAGTTCCCTCAGCGGGAGAGTGTACAATGAGCAGTTCTTC. Its protein product is CASSSLSGRVYNEQFF.

This clonotype was observed a few times. CDR3 nucleotide sequence: TGTGCCAGCAGTATCCGGGACAGGAATGGCTACACCTTC. Translating it yields CASSIRDRNGYTF. The chain joins TRBV12-3 or TRBV12-4 to TRBJ1-2; 8 bases are a match to TRBD1. J gave up 6 bases and V 5 bases, and 5 bases lay outside the gene matches. CDR3 size: 13 residues.

As DNA, the CDR3 is TGTGCCAGCAGCCGCCGCTCCTACAATGAGCAGTTCTTC. Encoded protein: CASSRRSYNEQFF. The chain couples TRBV3-1 to TRBJ2-1; no clear D. The CDR3 consists of 13 residues. Trimming stripped 4 bases from V and 0 bases from J, with 4 bases between. Germline CDR1 LGHDT, CDR2 YNNKEL (reference sequence).

This clonotype was seen a few times. This chain joins TRBV6-5 and TRBJ1-4, with D unresolved. V was cut by 0 bases and J by 10 bases, with 9 bases left in between. This CDR3 region has 13 residues. The V gene's germline CDR1 is MNHEY and CDR2 SVGAGI. The CDR3 DNA reads TGTGCCAGCAGTTACTCTTTATCCGGAAAACTGTTTTTT. It is translated as CASSYSLSGKLFF.

This clonotype was observed a few times. This rearrangement joins TRBV27 to TRBJ2-2; D unclear. The V and J ends lost 3 bases and 5 bases respectively, with 7 bases between them. Germline V gives CDR1 MNHEY, CDR2 SMNVEV (reference sequence). This CDR3 is built from 13 residues. The chain's CDR3 is CASSFLGTGELFF. For the CDR3, the DNA is TGTGCCAGCAGTTTCTTGGGGACCGGGGAGCTGTTTTTT.

The genes are TRBV6-5 and TRBJ2-1; 9 bases fit TRBD2. J lost 3 bases, V lost 0 bases, and 3 bases had no gene match. In germline, CDR1 is MNHEY, CDR2 SVGAGI. The CDR3 consists of 16 residues. This chain's CDR3 is CASSYSAGGSYNEQFF. The CDR3 DNA is TGTGCCAGCAGTTACTCGGCGGGGGGGAGCTACAATGAGCAGTTCTTC.

This clonotype was counted a few times. This chain uses TRBV11-3 with TRBJ2-7, with a tentative D call TRBD1 (5 bases). Per the germline V gene, CDR1 is SGHNT and CDR2 is YENEEA. The CDR3 totals 14 residues. Trimming cost V 0 bases and J 2 bases, with 8 bases left between them. The CDR3 region is CASSLDPGPYEQYF. The CDR3 region has the DNA TGTGCCAGCAGCTTAGATCCAGGGCCCTACGAGCAGTACTTC.

The CDR3 protein is CASSLGDSGGNTIYF. Written as DNA, the CDR3 is TGTGCCAGCAGTTTGGGAGATAGCGGCGGAAACACCATATATTTT. The chain couples TRBV12-3 or TRBV12-4 to TRBJ1-3, with unresolved D. The CDR3 is 15 residues long. Trimming took 3 bases from V and 4 from J, leaving 13 bases between them.

This clonotype occurred a few times. The chain recombines TRBV11-3 with TRBJ2-1, with 14 bases aligning to TRBD2. CDR3 length equals 17 residues. Germline loops: CDR1 SGHNT, CDR2 YENEEA. Unmatched junction bases numbered 11, after V lost 5 bases and J lost 8 bases. CDR3 amino acids: CASSEGTSGSLFDEQFF. The CDR3 DNA follows: TGTGCCAGCAGCGAGGGGACTAGCGGGAGCCTTTTCGATGAGCAGTTCTTC.

This sequence joins TRBV23-1 and TRBJ1-1; possible D gene TRBD1, 5 bases. TRBV23-1 is filed as an ORF, its function uncertain. The V end was cut by 7 bases, the J end by 0 bases, with 9 bases between. The CDR3 sequence is 13 residues long. Here the CDR3 DNA reads TGCGCCAGCACGGGGGGGATGAACACTGAAGCTTTCTTT. This encodes CASTGGMNTEAFF.